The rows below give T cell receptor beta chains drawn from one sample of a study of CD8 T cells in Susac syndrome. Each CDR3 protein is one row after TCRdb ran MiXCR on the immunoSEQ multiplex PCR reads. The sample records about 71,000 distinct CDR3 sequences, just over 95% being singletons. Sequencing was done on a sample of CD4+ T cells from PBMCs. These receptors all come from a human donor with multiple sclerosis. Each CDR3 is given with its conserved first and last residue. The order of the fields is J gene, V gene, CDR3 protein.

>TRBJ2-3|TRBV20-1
CSARGGGFGDTQYF
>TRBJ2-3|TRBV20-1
CSAYLLNTDTQYF
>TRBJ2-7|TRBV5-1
CASRSWGESYEQYF
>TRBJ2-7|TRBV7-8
CASSLSPGTVSYEQYF
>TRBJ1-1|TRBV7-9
CASSPALGTTEAFF
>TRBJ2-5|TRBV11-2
CASRAGTGGQETQYF
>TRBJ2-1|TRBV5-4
CASSPGTSGSYSYNEQFF
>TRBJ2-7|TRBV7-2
CASSRDSLREQYF
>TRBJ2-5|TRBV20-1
CSARGLTEGILTETQHF
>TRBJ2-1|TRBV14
CASSQERLPGLAAFF
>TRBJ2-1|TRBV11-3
CASSFRTSEDEQFF
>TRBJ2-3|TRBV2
CASSDQGTDTQYF
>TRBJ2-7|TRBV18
CASSPPTRDEQYF
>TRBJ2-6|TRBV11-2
CASSLLAVSGANVLTF
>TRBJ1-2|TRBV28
CASRLGYGYTF
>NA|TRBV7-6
CASSLIVESGYNEQYF
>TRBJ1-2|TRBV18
CASSPRDSNYGYTF
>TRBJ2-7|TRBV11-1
CASRDGPSYEQYF
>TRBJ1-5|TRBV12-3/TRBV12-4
CASSDLNQPQHF
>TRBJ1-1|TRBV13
CASSTTGRNTEAFF
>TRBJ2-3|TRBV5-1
CASSSTSGGPDTQYF
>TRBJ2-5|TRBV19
CASSAYQGQETQYF
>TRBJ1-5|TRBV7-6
CASSLGTGGYGQPQHF
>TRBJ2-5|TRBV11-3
CASSLRGGGETQYF
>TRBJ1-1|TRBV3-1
CASSRHYTEAFF
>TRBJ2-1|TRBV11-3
CASSLGLAGYNEQFF
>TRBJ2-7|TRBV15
CATSPRLQGYYEQYF
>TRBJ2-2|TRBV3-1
CASSLVRTANTGELFF
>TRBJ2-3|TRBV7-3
CASSEDGMFTDTQYF